This TCR beta chain was recorded in a study of post-analysis software for immune sequencing data. Between the trimmed V and J ends, which lost 3 bases and 3 bases, there was a span of 8 bases. CDR3 length: 13 residues. From germline, CDR1 is LNHDA and CDR2 SQIVND (reference sequence). With regard to this clonotype: What it recognizes is unknown.

Study-level results: Elevated frequency relative to controls characterized about 5 TRBV segments in patients, TRBV5-6, TRBV5-1 and TRBV20-1 among them.

Unique molecular identifiers had been added to the TCR beta cDNA libraries. MiXCR was run by TCRdb on the PCR reads, yielding one entry per CDR3 protein. The sample has about 540,000 distinct CDR3 sequences; under 40% are singletons. This sequence originates from a girl between 2 and 17 years old with multiple sclerosis. The chain recombines TRBV19 with TRBJ2-5, with D unclear. Sequenced material: blood. The CDR3 loop reads CASSITAKETQYF. CDR3 bases: TGTGCCAGTAGTATCACGGCAAAAGAGACCCAGTACTTC.